The entry that follows covers one T cell receptor (beta chain) sequence. CDR1 is SGHVS and CDR2 is FQNEAQ in the germline V gene. Trimming took 3 bases from V and 1 from J, leaving 11 bases between them. This CDR3 contains 15 residues. The sample originates from a study of long-term antiretroviral therapy in people with HIV. The assay used was immunoSEQ (version v3.0), run at survey level. This table comes from immunoSEQ multiplex PCR, and its TCRdb copy is limited to in-frame clones, with some not included. In the table there are about 48,000 clones, about 88% of which are singletons. The sequencing here drew on unsorted PBMCs, taken 0.8 years after starting antiretroviral therapy. This clonotype was sampled from a woman aged 18-35 years with HIV. This chain joins TRBV7-8 and TRBJ2-3, with D possibly being TRBD2 (5 bases). DNA of the CDR3: TGTGCCAGCAGCTTTAGCGAGCAACGCACAGATACGCAGTATTTT. Translating it yields CASSFSEQRTDTQYF.